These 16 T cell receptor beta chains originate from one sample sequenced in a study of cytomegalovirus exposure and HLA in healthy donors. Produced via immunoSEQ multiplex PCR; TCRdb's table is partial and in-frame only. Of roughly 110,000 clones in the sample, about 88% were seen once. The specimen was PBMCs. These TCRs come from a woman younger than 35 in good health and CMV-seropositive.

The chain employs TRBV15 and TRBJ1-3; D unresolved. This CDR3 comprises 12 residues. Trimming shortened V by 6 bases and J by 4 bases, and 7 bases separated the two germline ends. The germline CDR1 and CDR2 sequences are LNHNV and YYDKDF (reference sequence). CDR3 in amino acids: CATRADGNTIYF. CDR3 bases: TGTGCCACCAGAGCGGACGGAAACACCATATATTTT.

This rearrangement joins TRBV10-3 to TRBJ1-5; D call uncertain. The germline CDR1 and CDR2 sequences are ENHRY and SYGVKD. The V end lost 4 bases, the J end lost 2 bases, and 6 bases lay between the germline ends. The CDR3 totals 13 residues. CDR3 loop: CAISGSGNQPQHF. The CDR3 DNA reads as TGTGCCATCAGTGGTTCAGGCAATCAGCCCCAGCATTTT.

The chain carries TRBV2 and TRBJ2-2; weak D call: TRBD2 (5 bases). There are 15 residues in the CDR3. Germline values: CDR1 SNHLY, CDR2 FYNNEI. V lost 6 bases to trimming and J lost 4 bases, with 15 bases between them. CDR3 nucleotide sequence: TGTGCCAGCAGCAAGGGCATCCGGGGCACCGGGGAGCTGTTTTTT. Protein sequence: CASSKGIRGTGELFF.

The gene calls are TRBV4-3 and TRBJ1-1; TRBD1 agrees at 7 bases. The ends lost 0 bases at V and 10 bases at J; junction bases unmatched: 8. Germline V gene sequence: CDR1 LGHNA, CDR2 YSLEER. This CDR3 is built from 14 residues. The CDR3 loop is CASSQDRQGARAFF. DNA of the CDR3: TGCGCCAGCAGCCAAGATAGACAGGGCGCGAGAGCTTTCTTT.

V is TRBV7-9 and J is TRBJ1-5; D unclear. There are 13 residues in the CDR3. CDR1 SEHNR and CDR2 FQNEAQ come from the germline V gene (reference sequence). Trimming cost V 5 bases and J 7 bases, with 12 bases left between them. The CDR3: CASSQAGSQPQHF. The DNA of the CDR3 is TGTGCCAGCAGCCAAGCGGGTAGCCAGCCCCAGCATTTT. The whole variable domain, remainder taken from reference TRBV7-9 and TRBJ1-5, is DTGVSQNPRHKITKRGQNVTFRCDPISEHNRLYWYRQTLGQGPEFLTYFQNEAQLEKSRLLSDRFSAERPKGSFSTLEIQRTEQGDSAMYLCASSQAGSQPQHFGDGTRLSIL.

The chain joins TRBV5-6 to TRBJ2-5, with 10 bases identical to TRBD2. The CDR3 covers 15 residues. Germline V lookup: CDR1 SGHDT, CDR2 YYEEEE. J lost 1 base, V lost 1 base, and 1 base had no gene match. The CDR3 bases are TGTGCCAGCAGCTTGAGCGGGGGGGTCCAAGAGACCCAGTACTTC. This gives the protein CASSLSGGVQETQYF.

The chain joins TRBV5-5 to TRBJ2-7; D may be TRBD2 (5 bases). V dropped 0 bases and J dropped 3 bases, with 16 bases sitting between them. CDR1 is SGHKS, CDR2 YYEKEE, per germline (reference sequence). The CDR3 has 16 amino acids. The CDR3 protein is CASSLVSGLSGYEQYF. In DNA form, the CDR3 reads TGTGCCAGCAGCTTGGTATCCGGGTTGAGCGGCTACGAGCAGTACTTC.

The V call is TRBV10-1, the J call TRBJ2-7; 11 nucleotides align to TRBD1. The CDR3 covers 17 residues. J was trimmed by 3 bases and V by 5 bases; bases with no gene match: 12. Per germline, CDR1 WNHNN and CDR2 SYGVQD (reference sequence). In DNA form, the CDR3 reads TGCGCCAGCAGTCCAGGGGCGGCAGGGACAGGGGGCTACGAGCAGTACTTC. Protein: CASSPGAAGTGGYEQYF.

The DNA of the CDR3 is TGTGCCAGCAGATACCGGACAGGGATAATAACAGATACGCAGTATTTT. Translating it yields CASRYRTGIITDTQYF. The chain combines TRBV2 with TRBJ2-3; 8 nucleotides align to TRBD1. CDR3 length: 16 residues. Germline loops: CDR1 SNHLY, CDR2 FYNNEI. Trimming cost V 6 bases and J 3 bases; bases outside gene matches: 11.

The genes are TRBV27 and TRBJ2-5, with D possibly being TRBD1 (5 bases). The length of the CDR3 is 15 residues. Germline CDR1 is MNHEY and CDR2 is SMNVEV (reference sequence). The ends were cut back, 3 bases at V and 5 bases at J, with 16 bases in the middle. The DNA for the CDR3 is TGTGCCAGCAGTTTGAGTTGGCAGGGTGCGGAGACCCAGTACTTC. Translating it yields CASSLSWQGAETQYF.

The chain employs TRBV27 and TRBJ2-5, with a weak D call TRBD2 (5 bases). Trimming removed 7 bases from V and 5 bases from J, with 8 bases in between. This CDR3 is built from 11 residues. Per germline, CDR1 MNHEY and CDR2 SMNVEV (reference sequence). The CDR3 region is CASKRGETQYF. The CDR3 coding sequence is TGTGCCAGCAAACGGGGTGAGACCCAGTACTTC.

The DNA for the CDR3 is TGTGCCAGCAGTTTGGTCGGGGTGGAGCCCCAGTACTTC. This encodes CASSLVGVEPQYF. V and J are TRBV28 and TRBJ2-5; a possible D gene is TRBD2 (5 bases). Germline V CDR1 and CDR2: MDHEN, SYDVKM. Trimming cost V 3 bases and J 9 bases, with 14 bases left between them. This CDR3 has 13 residues.

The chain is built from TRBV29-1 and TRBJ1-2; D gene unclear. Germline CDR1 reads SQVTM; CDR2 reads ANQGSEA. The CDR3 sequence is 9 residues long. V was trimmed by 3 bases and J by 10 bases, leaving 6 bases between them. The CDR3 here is CSVERDYTF. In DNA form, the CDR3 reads TGCAGCGTTGAGAGAGACTACACCTTC.

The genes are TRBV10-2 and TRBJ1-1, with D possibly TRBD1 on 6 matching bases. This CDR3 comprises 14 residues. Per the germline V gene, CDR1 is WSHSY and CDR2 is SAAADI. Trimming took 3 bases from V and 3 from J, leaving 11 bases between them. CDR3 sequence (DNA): TGCGCCAGCAGTGAATATACAGGGTACACTGAAGCTTTCTTT. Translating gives CASSEYTGYTEAFF.

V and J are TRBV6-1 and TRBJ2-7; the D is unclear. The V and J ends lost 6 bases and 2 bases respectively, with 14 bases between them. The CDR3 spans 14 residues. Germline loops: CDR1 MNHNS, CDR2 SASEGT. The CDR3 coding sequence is TGTGCCAGCAGACCAGACACGTTACCCTACGAGCAGTACTTC. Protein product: CASRPDTLPYEQYF.

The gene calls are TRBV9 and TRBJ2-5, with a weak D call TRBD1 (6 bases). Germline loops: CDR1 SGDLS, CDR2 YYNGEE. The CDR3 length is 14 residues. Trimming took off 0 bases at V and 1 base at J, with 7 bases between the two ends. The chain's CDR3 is CASSVEDSQETQYF. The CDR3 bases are TGTGCCAGCAGCGTAGAGGACAGCCAAGAGACCCAGTACTTC. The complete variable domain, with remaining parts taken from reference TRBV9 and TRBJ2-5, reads DSGVTQTPKHLITATGQRVTLRCSPRSGDLSVYWYQQSLDQGLQFLIQYYNGEERAKGNILERFSAQQFPDLHSELNLSSLELGDSALYFCASSVEDSQETQYFGPGTRLLVL.